These 14 T cell receptor beta chains were sequenced from one sample in a study of Ad26.COV2.S vaccination and SARS-CoV-2 variants. Treatment: about 20 received Ad26.COV2.S at low or high dose, single or two shots; about 5 received placebo; per-sample allocation not given. All samples were drawn on day 63, counting from the first vaccine or placebo injection. TCRdb's table, derived via immunoSEQ multiplex PCR, lists solely in-frame clones and lacks some. The table lists under 300,000 clones, around nine tenths of them singletons, with less than 3.5% in the top ten. This material consisted of peripheral blood, taken in a trial of Ad26.COV2.S vaccine versus placebo. The receptors stem from a person aged 18-60 years who received the Ad26.COV2.S COVID-19 vaccine or a placebo.

The CDR3, as DNA: TGTGCCAGTAGTATGCCCGCGATGACGACTGAAGCTTTCTTT. Protein sequence: CASSMPAMTTEAFF. The rearrangement joins TRBV19 to TRBJ1-1; D not resolved. The CDR3 loop spans 14 amino acids. V dropped 3 bases and J dropped 5 bases, with 13 bases sitting between them. From germline, CDR1 is LNHDA and CDR2 SQIVND (reference sequence).

This clone has more than one count but fewer than ten. The chain carries TRBV19 and TRBJ1-6; D may be TRBD1 (5 bases). CDR1 is LNHDA and CDR2 is SQIVND in the germline V gene (reference sequence). This CDR3 spans 18 amino acids. Trimming removed 3 bases at V and 6 bases at J, with 21 bases between. The CDR3 loop is CASSMIWTELRGNSPLHF. CDR3 nucleotides: TGTGCCAGTAGTATGATTTGGACGGAACTAAGGGGTAATTCACCCCTCCACTTT. The full variable domain, completed using reference TRBV19 and TRBJ1-6, is DGGITQSPKYLFRKEGQNVTLSCEQNLNHDAMYWYRQDPGQGLRLIYYSQIVNDFQKGDIAEGYSVSREKKESFPLTVTSAQKNPTAFYLCASSMIWTELRGNSPLHFGNGTRLTVT.

V is TRBV9 and J is TRBJ2-1, with 8 bases aligning to TRBD2. From germline, CDR1 is SGDLS and CDR2 YYNGEE. V trimming: 3 bases; J trimming: 6 bases; junction bases outside the gene matches: 8. The CDR3 has 15 residues. The chain's CDR3 is CASSARTGGVNEQFF. The DNA of the CDR3 is TGTGCCAGCAGCGCCCGCACCGGGGGGGTCAATGAGCAGTTCTTC.

This clone was counted once. The genes are TRBV2 and TRBJ1-4; 9 nucleotides align to TRBD1. The junction had 6 bases not matched to a gene; V was cut back by 6 bases and J by 7 bases. The CDR3 is made up of 14 amino acids. The germline V gene encodes CDR1 SNHLY and CDR2 FYNNEI. The CDR3 region is CASSEQGAGEKLFF. CDR3 DNA: TGTGCCAGCAGCGAACAGGGGGCGGGTGAAAAACTGTTTTTT.

V gene TRBV4-3 combines with J gene TRBJ1-1, with 7 positions matching TRBD1. There are 15 residues in the CDR3. CDR1 LGHNA and CDR2 YSLEER come from the germline V gene. The J segment lost 4 bases and the V segment lost 2 bases, leaving 7 bases of the junction unmatched. In DNA, the CDR3 is TGCGCCAGCAGCCAACCCAACAGGGGAGGCACTGAAGCTTTCTTT. Translated, it gives CASSQPNRGGTEAFF.

V and J are TRBV7-2 and TRBJ2-4, with D possibly matching TRBD2 (7 bases). This CDR3 comprises 16 residues. Trimming took 5 bases from V and 14 from J, leaving 28 bases between them. Germline V gene lookup returns CDR1 SGHTA and CDR2 FQGNSA. As DNA, the CDR3 is TGTGCCAGCAGCCCGGGGCCCCTAGCCGAGGGAGGGGGGAAGTACTTC. Its translation: CASSPGPLAEGGGKYF.

This clone was detected a few times. The DNA for the CDR3 is TGTGCCAGCAGTTACTCGCGATTCACAGATACGCAGTATTTT. Its protein is CASSYSRFTDTQYF. This chain joins TRBV6-2 or TRBV6-3 and TRBJ2-3; D gene ambiguous. Trimming cost V 0 bases and J 2 bases, with 6 bases left between them. Germline V gene sequence: CDR1 MNHEY, CDR2 SVGEGT. The CDR3 contains 14 residues.

With regard to this clone: Other DNA sequences in the sample encode the same CDR3. V and J are TRBV12-3 or TRBV12-4 and TRBJ1-6, with no clear D. There are 13 residues in the CDR3. V lost 3 bases and J lost 8, with 8 bases in between. The CDR3 loop reads CASSFSRDSPLHF. DNA for the CDR3: TGTGCCAGCAGTTTTTCGAGGGATTCACCCCTCCACTTT.

This clone was detected once. J is TRBJ2-1 and V is TRBV6-2 or TRBV6-3; D is possibly TRBD1 (7 bases). The CDR3 extends over 15 amino acids. From germline, CDR1 is MNHEY and CDR2 SVGEGT. With 6 bases removed from V and 7 bases from J, the gap between germline ends came to 19 bases. CDR3 nucleotides: TGTGCCAGCAGCCCCGCTGGAGGGGGCGCGAATGAGCAGTTCTTC. It yields the protein CASSPAGGGANEQFF.

The V call is TRBV7-2, the J call TRBJ2-3; 9 bases line up with TRBD2. V lost 5 bases to trimming and J lost 1 base; unmatched junction nucleotides: 7. The CDR3 loop spans 16 amino acids. Germline values: CDR1 SGHTA, CDR2 FQGNSA. The chain's CDR3 is CASSLLAGGRTDTQYF. The CDR3 DNA reads TGTGCCAGCAGCCTCCTCGCGGGGGGGCGCACAGATACGCAGTATTTT.

The V and J genes are TRBV29-1 and TRBJ2-5; D is perhaps TRBD2 (5 bases). CDR1 is SQVTM and CDR2 is ANQGSEA in the germline V gene. The germline V and J ends were trimmed by 4 bases and 6 bases, with 9 bases remaining between them. The CDR3 is 11 amino acids. CDR3 region: CSVVTGKTQYF. CDR3 nucleotides: TGCAGCGTTGTGACCGGGAAGACCCAGTACTTC.

This rearrangement joins TRBV4-1 to TRBJ1-1; D might be TRBD1 (5 bases). CDR3 length: 15 residues. The germline V and J ends were trimmed by 1 base and 6 bases, with 15 bases remaining between them. Germline-derived CDR1 and CDR2 are MGHRA and YSYEKL. The CDR3 DNA reads TGCGCCAGCAGCCAAGCCGATAGCCGGGGGGCTGAAGCTTTCTTT. This codes for CASSQADSRGAEAFF.

This chain connects TRBV7-3 to TRBJ2-3, with 13 positions matching TRBD2. With 3 bases clipped from V and 5 bases from J, the junction kept 8 bases outside the gene matches. The CDR3 runs to 17 residues. Germline CDR1 reads SGHTA; CDR2 reads FQGTGA. CDR3 bases: TGTGCCAGCAGCTTGACTAGCGGGGGGAAATTTATAGATACGCAGTATTTT. This translates into CASSLTSGGKFIDTQYF.

The gene calls are TRBV19 and TRBJ1-5; no reliable D call. Trimming left V 11 bases short and J 4 bases short, with 18 bases between. The CDR3 length is 14 residues. Germline V gene sequence: CDR1 LNHDA, CDR2 SQIVND (reference sequence). DNA for the CDR3: TGTGCCTCTGAAGTTTGGGCAATAAATCAGCCCCAGCATTTT. Residues: CASEVWAINQPQHF.